This T cell receptor (beta chain) was retrieved from a study of response to subunit inactivated influenza vaccine (dated 2018 in TCRdb). Background for the entire study: To follow how T cells responded to a trivalent subunit inactivated influenza vaccine, the researchers relied on deep quantitative profiling of the T cell receptor repertoire.

The method was RT-PCR. The sequencing machine was an Illumina HiSeq 2500. The public sequencing data were trimmed at Q25 with fastp and processed into clonotypes with MiXCR by TCRdb, which kept only in-frame beta chains. CDR3 protein sequences are deduplicated, and each keeps its most common genes and DNA. Recorded for this sample are 150,000 to 200,000 distinct CDR3 sequences; under 13% of them occurred a single time. The top ten hold around 12% of the sample. This clonotype came up many times. This clone's antigen is unknown. No much larger clone exists at a distance of one base, and base qualities are not known. V is cut by 2 bases and J by 5 bases, and the space between the germline ends is 13 bases. CDR1 and CDR2, looked up from the germline V gene, are SGHTA and FQGNSA. From its cysteine to its phenylalanine, the CDR3 spans 16 amino acids. Kept here is only the CDR3 DNA, which spans 48 bases and is read in frame from base 1.

Overall study outcomes, separate from this receptor: The authors suggested that each seasonal influenza vaccination may recruit only a limited number of new T cells.

Per the publication, the time point label means: 45 to 55 days after influenza vaccine administration. The specimen comprised non-naive T cells sorted from PBMCs, sampled more than 35 days after vaccination. The cell subset or site label on this specimen signifies: memory T cell fraction. The receptor comes from a man between 45 and 60 years old who received an inactivated influenza vaccine. Donor details come from another sample of the same person, matched by shared clones. The chain joins TRBV7-2 to TRBJ1-6; the D gene remains uncertain. The CDR3 here reads CASSLRGRVNNSPLHF. The DNA sequence is TGTGCCAGCAGCTTAAGAGGACGGGTCAATAATTCACCCCTCCACTTT. This CDR3, with the reference TRBV7-2 and TRBJ1-6 proteins standing in past its ends, gives the full variable domain GAGVSQSPSNKVTEKGKDVELRCDPISGHTALYWYRQSLGQGLEFLIYFQGNSAPDKSGLPSDRFSAERTGGSVSTLTIQRTQQEDSAVYLCASSLRGRVNNSPLHFGNGTRLTVT.